This T cell receptor beta chain was obtained from a study of cytomegalovirus exposure and HLA in healthy donors. Study details: Per a later analysis, the 550 to 850 first-cohort and 110 or so validation repertoires shared one platform.

Method: immunoSEQ multiplex PCR; TCRdb's copy keeps in-frame clones and lacks some. The data contain 100,000 or so clones, more than 85% of them singletons. Trimming stripped 1 base from V and 7 bases from J, with 19 bases between. Germline V gene sequence: CDR1 SGDLS, CDR2 YYNGEE. This CDR3 is built from 16 residues. Findings and caveats of the study: The tendency of first-cohort TCR clusters to co-occur in the 90 to 150 validation repertoires emerged from a later analysis. Among TCR beta chains, those listed as cytomegalovirus-associated numbered more than 150.

A note on this clone: What it binds is not known.

The receptor was derived from a woman younger than 30 in good health and CMV-seropositive. Sequencing was carried out using PBMCs. The chain combines TRBV9 with TRBJ2-3; tentatively, D is TRBD2 (7 bases). The CDR3 DNA reads TGTGCCAGCAGCGTACCCGGCGGGGGCCCCCAACATACGCAGTATTTT. It translates to CASSVPGGGPQHTQYF.